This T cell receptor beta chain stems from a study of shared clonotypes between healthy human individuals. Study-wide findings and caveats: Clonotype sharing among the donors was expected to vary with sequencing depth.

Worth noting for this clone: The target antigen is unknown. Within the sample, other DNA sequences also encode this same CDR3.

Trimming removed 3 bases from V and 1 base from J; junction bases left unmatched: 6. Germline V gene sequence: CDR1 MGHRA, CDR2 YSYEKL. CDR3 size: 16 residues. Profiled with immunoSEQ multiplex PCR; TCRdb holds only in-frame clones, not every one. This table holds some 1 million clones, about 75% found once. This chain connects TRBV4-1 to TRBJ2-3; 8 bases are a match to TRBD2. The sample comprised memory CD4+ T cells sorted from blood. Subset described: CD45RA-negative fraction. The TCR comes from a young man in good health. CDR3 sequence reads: CASSHPAGGRTDTQYF. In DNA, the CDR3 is TGCGCCAGCAGCCATCCCGCGGGAGGCCGCACAGATACGCAGTATTTT.